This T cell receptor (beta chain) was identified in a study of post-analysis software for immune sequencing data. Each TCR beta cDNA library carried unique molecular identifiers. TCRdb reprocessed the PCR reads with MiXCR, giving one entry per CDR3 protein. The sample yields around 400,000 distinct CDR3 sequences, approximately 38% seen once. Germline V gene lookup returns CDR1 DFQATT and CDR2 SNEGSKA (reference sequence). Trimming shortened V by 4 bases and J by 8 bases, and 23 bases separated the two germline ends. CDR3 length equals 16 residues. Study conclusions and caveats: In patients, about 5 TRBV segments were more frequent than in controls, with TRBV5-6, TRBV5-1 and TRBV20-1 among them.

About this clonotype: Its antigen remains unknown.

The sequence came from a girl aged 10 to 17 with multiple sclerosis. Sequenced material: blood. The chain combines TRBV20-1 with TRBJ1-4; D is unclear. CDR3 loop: CSATGSRMDHGEKLFF. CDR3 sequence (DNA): TGCAGTGCTACCGGGTCAAGGATGGATCATGGAGAAAAACTGTTTTTT.